Below, 15 T cell receptor beta chains from the same sample are listed, as sequenced in a study of T-cell reconstitution after alpha-beta-depleted transplantation in children. Unique molecular identifiers were incorporated during preparation of the TCRbeta library. One entry per CDR3 protein, called by TCRdb with MiXCR from the PCR reads. The data hold about 980,000 distinct CDR3 sequences, with 25% to 30% observed a single time. Specimen: PBMCs, mostly from graft donor cells, collected 360 days after TCRalphabeta/CD19-depleted stem cell transplant. These receptors were obtained from a boy under two years old who had a stem cell transplant for SCID, so the T cells may come from the graft donor.

This clonotype was detected only a few times. The rearrangement joins TRBV4-1 to TRBJ2-1, with 11 bases fitting TRBD2. The length of the CDR3 is 18 residues. After removal of 3 bases from V and 2 bases from J, the junction contained 9 bases not matched to a gene. The V gene's germline CDR1 is MGHRA and CDR2 YSYEKL. CDR3 amino acids: CASSQLLAGGSAYNEQFF. The CDR3 DNA follows: TGCGCCAGCAGCCAGCTATTAGCGGGGGGGTCCGCCTACAATGAGCAGTTCTTC.

In its sample, this clonotype was seen a few times. The V and J genes are TRBV9 and TRBJ2-3, with D uncertain. With 1 base removed from V and 0 bases from J, the gap between germline ends came to 9 bases. Germline loops: CDR1 SGDLS, CDR2 YYNGEE. The CDR3 contains 15 residues. This chain's CDR3 is CASSVQRSSTDTQYF. In DNA form, the CDR3 reads TGTGCCAGCAGCGTACAGAGGTCTAGCACAGATACGCAGTATTTT.

V usage is TRBV3-1 and J usage is TRBJ2-2, with D possibly matching TRBD2 (5 bases). Between the trimmed V and J ends, which lost 1 base and 1 base, there was a span of 10 bases. The CDR3 length is 16 residues. Per germline, CDR1 LGHDT and CDR2 YNNKEL (reference sequence). The CDR3 spells CASSQVGRLNTGELFF. The DNA for the CDR3 is TGTGCCAGCAGCCAAGTAGGGAGATTGAACACCGGGGAGCTGTTTTTT.

This clonotype was detected ten times or more. The chain combines TRBV21-1 with TRBJ2-2; the table assigns TRBD1, which was not confirmed against the DNA. TRBV21-1 is reported as a pseudogene. The CDR3 is 17 residues long. As DNA, the CDR3 is TGTGCCAGCAGCAAAGAGGAGGACAGGGGTGGAACCGGGGAGCTGTTTTTT. Translated, it gives CASSKEEDRGGTGELFF.

This clonotype appeared a few times. This sequence joins TRBV6-5 and TRBJ2-1; 8 nucleotides align to TRBD2. Trimming removed 0 bases from V and 8 bases from J; junction bases left unmatched: 9. Germline V gene sequence: CDR1 MNHEY, CDR2 SVGAGI. The CDR3 is 16 amino acids. The CDR3 spells CASSYSGSGVGYEQFF. The DNA for the CDR3 is TGTGCCAGCAGTTACTCCGGTAGCGGGGTGGGGTATGAGCAGTTCTTC.

This chain connects TRBV4-1 to TRBJ2-7; perhaps TRBD2 as D (5 bases). There are 15 residues in the CDR3. V lost 3 bases, J lost 2 bases, and 14 bases lay in between. The V gene's germline CDR1 is MGHRA and CDR2 YSYEKL. The CDR3 loop is CASSQQPGFAYEQYF. In nucleotides, the CDR3 is TGCGCCAGCAGCCAGCAACCGGGATTCGCCTACGAGCAGTACTTC.

This clonotype was counted only a few times. This chain joins TRBV7-8 and TRBJ2-7; perhaps TRBD2 as D (6 bases). The CDR3 consists of 14 residues. The germline V and J ends were trimmed by 4 bases and 3 bases, with 13 bases remaining between them. Germline V gene sequence: CDR1 SGHVS, CDR2 FQNEAQ. The CDR3 region has the DNA TGTGCCAGCAGCTCCCCGGGACTCAACTACGAGCAGTACTTC. Translation: CASSSPGLNYEQYF.

This clonotype showed up just a few times. CDR3 sequence (DNA): TGTGCCAGCAGCTCCAGTTACGGGGACGAGCAGTACTTC. Translated: CASSSSYGDEQYF. The chain joins TRBV5-5 to TRBJ2-7; TRBD2 is a possible D gene (5 bases). V was trimmed by 3 bases and J by 5 bases, leaving 12 bases between them. The germline gives CDR1 SGHKS, CDR2 YYEKEE (reference sequence). The CDR3 is 13 residues long.

The chain couples TRBV5-1 to TRBJ1-6; 9 bases agree with TRBD1. The trim removed 0 bases at V and 9 bases at J, leaving 4 bases unmatched. The CDR3 consists of 15 residues. Germline V CDR1 and CDR2: SGHRS, YFSETQ. CDR3 nucleotides: TGCGCCAGCAGCTTGGAAACAGGGGGCGGTTCACCCCTCCACTTT. Translating gives CASSLETGGGSPLHF.

This clonotype was counted a few times. The chain joins TRBV5-1 to TRBJ1-1; TRBD1 might be the D (6 bases). CDR3 size: 15 residues. Germline V lookup: CDR1 SGHRS, CDR2 YFSETQ. Trimming took off 0 bases at V and 8 bases at J, with 17 bases between the two ends. CDR3 in DNA: TGCGCCAGCAGCTTGGAGGGCGCAGGGGCGATGGAAGCTTTCTTT. It yields the protein CASSLEGAGAMEAFF.

The chain couples TRBV12-5 to TRBJ1-5; 10 bases are shared with TRBD1. Germline values: CDR1 LGHNT, CDR2 FRNRAP. The V gene end was trimmed by 1 base and the J gene end by 0 bases; junction bases not matched to a gene: 15. The CDR3 is 21 residues long. The CDR3 protein is CASGLDKTGTGASYSNQPQHF. The CDR3 bases are TGTGCTAGTGGTTTGGACAAAACTGGGACAGGGGCCTCATATAGCAATCAGCCCCAGCATTTT.

This clonotype was seen repeatedly, ten times or more. The gene calls are TRBV7-8 and TRBJ2-7; 14 nucleotides agree with TRBD2. Germline V gene sequence: CDR1 SGHVS, CDR2 FQNEAQ. The CDR3 is 16 amino acids. The J segment lost 1 base and the V segment lost 4 bases, leaving 3 bases of the junction unmatched. CDR3 in amino acids: CASSSGLAGVSYEQYF. The DNA for the CDR3 is TGTGCCAGCAGCTCGGGACTAGCGGGGGTATCCTACGAGCAGTACTTC.

The sample holds a few counts of this clonotype. The chain recombines TRBV7-2 with TRBJ1-4; a possible D gene is TRBD1 (6 bases). The CDR3 has 14 amino acids. Germline V gene sequence: CDR1 SGHTA, CDR2 FQGNSA. V was trimmed by 5 bases and J by 5 bases, leaving 12 bases between them. The DNA for the CDR3 is TGTGCCAGCAGCCCCGGACAGAACAATGAAAAACTGTTTTTT. It yields the protein CASSPGQNNEKLFF.

The table lists this clonotype with a few counts. CDR3 in DNA: TGTGCCAGCAGCTTAGTTGTCAGGGAATCAGATACGCAGTATTTT. Protein product: CASSLVVRESDTQYF. The chain recombines TRBV7-8 with TRBJ2-3; the D gene is possibly TRBD1 (5 bases). This CDR3 is 15 amino acids long. The germline V and J ends were trimmed by 1 base and 4 bases, with 12 bases remaining between them. From germline, CDR1 is SGHVS and CDR2 FQNEAQ.

V is TRBV9 and J is TRBJ1-2, with D perhaps matching TRBD1 (6 bases). Trimming took off 0 bases at V and 3 bases at J, with 15 bases between the two ends. Germline CDR1 reads SGDLS; CDR2 reads YYNGEE. There are 16 residues in the CDR3. This chain's CDR3 is CASSVAWGARDYGYTF. The DNA for the CDR3 is TGTGCCAGCAGCGTAGCTTGGGGGGCGAGGGACTATGGCTACACCTTC.